This is a list of T cell receptor beta chains from one sample in a study of blood T cell repertoires in COVID-19. The repertoire was sequenced with immunoSEQ multiplex PCR; TCRdb's copy has only in-frame clones and lacks some. The data show approximately 170,000 clones, roughly 85% seen once. The sequencing input was peripheral blood. Receptors originate from a woman aged 80 or over with active or convalescent COVID-19. The CDR3 runs from the conserved cysteine through the conserved F or W. Each record gives: D gene, clone size, J gene, V gene, CDR3 protein, CDR3 DNA. The D gene is left open where the match is weak. Not every row has a clone size; where given, it reads once, few, many or a size class.

TRBD2 - TRBJ2-1 TRBV7-9 CASSPPSGAYNEQFF TGTGCCAGCAGCCCGCCTAGCGGGGCCTACAATGAGCAGTTCTTC
- - TRBJ1-6 TRBV7-9 CASSFQVYNSPLHF TGTGCCAGCAGCTTCCAGGTCTATAATTCACCCCTCCACTTT
- - TRBJ1-1 TRBV20-1 CSASGQSKAFF TGCAGTGCTAGTGGACAGTCAAAAGCTTTCTTT
TRBD2 - TRBJ2-7 TRBV6-5 CASRLAGGSGHEQYF TGTGCCAGCAGATTAGCGGGAGGGAGTGGTCACGAGCAGTACTTC
- few TRBJ1-5 TRBV28 CASRSGEPQHF TGTGCCAGCAGATCAGGGGAGCCCCAGCATTTT
- - TRBJ2-7 TRBV5-6 CASRRSGSLTYEQYF TGTGCCAGCAGACGATCAGGTTCCCTTACCTACGAGCAGTACTTC
TRBD2 - TRBJ2-1 TRBV3-1/TRBV3-2 CASSQTGTSGSRDNEQFF TGTGCCAGCAGCCAAACCGGGACTAGCGGGAGCCGGGACAATGAGCAGTTCTTC
- few TRBJ1-2 TRBV28 CASISEVDRPYGYTF TGTGCCAGCATCTCCGAGGTGGACAGACCCTATGGCTACACCTTC
TRBD2 - TRBJ2-1 TRBV7-3 CASSLYGTSGSEQFF TGTGCCAGCAGCTTATATGGGACTAGCGGGTCTGAGCAGTTCTTC
TRBD1 - TRBJ2-5 TRBV3-1/TRBV3-2 CASSQGGTEETQYF TGTGCCAGCAGCCAAGGGGGGACAGAAGAGACCCAGTACTTC
- - TRBJ1-1 TRBV5-6 CASSSRGVLNTEAFF TGTGCCAGCAGCTCCCGGGGGGTTTTGAACACTGAAGCTTTCTTT
- - TRBJ1-5 TRBV10-3 CAISNTNQPQHF TGTGCCATCAGTAACACCAATCAGCCCCAGCATTTT
- - TRBJ1-1 TRBV19 CASRGQAATEAFF TGTGCCAGTAGGGGGCAGGCGGCCACTGAAGCTTTCTTT
- once TRBJ1-1 TRBV5-1 CASSPGTPNTEAFF TGCGCCAGCAGCCCTGGGACACCGAACACTGAAGCTTTCTTT
TRBD2 - TRBJ2-4 TRBV4-2 CASSERLAGYFKNIQYF TGTGCCAGCAGCGAAAGACTAGCGGGATATTTCAAAAACATTCAGTACTTC
TRBD2 - TRBJ2-1 TRBV5-1 CASSLGAGAVGEQFF TGCGCCAGCAGCTTGGGTGCGGGAGCGGTGGGTGAGCAGTTCTTC
- - TRBJ1-2 TRBV6-6 CASRRDLNYGYTF TGTGCCAGCAGGAGAGACTTGAACTATGGCTACACCTTC
- - TRBJ1-3 TRBV7-6 CASSLAGRGSGNTIYF TGTGCCAGCAGCTTAGCGGGCAGGGGCTCTGGAAACACCATATATTTT
TRBD1 - TRBJ1-1 TRBV28 CASRGQGYLTLNTEAFF TGTGCCAGCAGGGGACAGGGGTATCTTACCCTAAACACTGAAGCTTTCTTT
- - TRBJ1-2 TRBV19 CASNRDGYTF TGTGCCAGTAACAGGGATGGCTACACCTTC
TRBD1 - TRBJ2-7 TRBV2 CASSGTGVFYEQYF TGTGCCAGCAGTGGTACAGGGGTCTTTTACGAGCAGTACTTC
TRBD1 - TRBJ1-1 TRBV20-1 CSASQGGSNTEAFF TGCAGTGCGAGTCAGGGGGGATCAAACACTGAAGCTTTCTTT
TRBD2 - TRBJ2-3 TRBV19 CASSTTSGGTDTQYF TGTGCCAGTAGTACTACTAGCGGGGGCACAGATACGCAGTATTTT
- - TRBJ1-2 TRBV18 CASSPSGFSGYTF TGTGCCAGCTCACCGTCCGGGTTCAGCGGCTACACCTTC
- - TRBJ1-4 TRBV5-1 CASSLGQVINEKLFF TGCGCCAGCAGCTTGGGACAGGTGATTAATGAAAAACTGTTTTTT
TRBD1 - TRBJ1-6 TRBV6-1 CASREYPGQTHSPLHF TGTGCCAGCAGAGAATATCCGGGACAGACCCATTCACCCCTCCACTTT
TRBD1 - TRBJ1-2 TRBV4-2 CASSQDPGQGSYTF TGTGCCAGCAGCCAAGATCCGGGACAGGGGAGCTACACCTTC
- - TRBJ2-5 TRBV7-9 CASSLDLDETQYF TGTGCCAGCAGCTTAGACCTAGATGAGACCCAGTACTTC
- - TRBJ2-1 TRBV5-1 CASSLAQGYEQFF TGCGCCAGCAGCTTAGCGCAGGGATATGAGCAGTTCTTC
TRBD2 - TRBJ2-1 TRBV20-1 CSAARGDEQFF TGCAGTGCGGCTCGGGGGGATGAGCAGTTCTTC
TRBD2 - TRBJ2-1 TRBV6-5 CASSPGLAGGLGQFF TGTGCCAGCAGTCCGGGACTAGCGGGGGGATTAGGGCAGTTCTTC
TRBD1 - TRBJ1-1 TRBV18 CASSPQGQGVTEAFF TGTGCCAGCTCACCCCAAGGACAGGGAGTCACTGAAGCTTTCTTT
- - TRBJ1-1 TRBV10-2 CASLTGNTEAFF TGCGCCAGCTTAACAGGGAACACTGAAGCTTTCTTT